The clone carrying this T cell receptor (beta chain) was recorded many times. Its antigen is unknown. These data are taken from a study of breast tumors, draining lymph nodes, adjacent tissues. Whole-study results and caveats: Data only fit, rather than demonstrated, lymph node origin of most tumor T cells. Compared with lymph nodes, tumors were less diverse; compared with nontumor tissue, more. Data fit most tumor T cells coming from lymph node, expanding in tumor.

Breast cancer patients provided tissue from their axillary draining lymph nodes. Using its own MiXCR run on the multiplex PCR reads, TCRdb lists one record per CDR3 protein. Of around 130,000 distinct CDR3 sequences in the sample, around 20% are singletons; the top ten hold about 2%. This sequence was found in a female donor with breast cancer. Some clones in this sample may be carry-over from other donors' samples. Sequencing input: axillary lymph node tissue.

The CDR3 reads CAISRTSDYEQYF. CDR3 DNA: TGTGCCATCAGTCGGACTAGCGACTACGAGCAGTACTTC. The chain couples TRBV10-3 to TRBJ2-7; 9 bases fit TRBD2. The CDR3 extends over 13 amino acids. Germline trimming cut 5 bases from V and 3 bases from J; bases unmatched to any gene: 2. The germline CDR1 and CDR2 sequences are ENHRY and SYGVKD.